This T cell receptor (beta chain) was captured in a study of regulatory T cells in long-lasting Graves disease. Study-wide results and limits: TRBV28, TRBJ1-2 and TRBJ2-5 were favored in persistent disease. Sampling was limited to peripheral blood rather than thyroid tissue.

The time point denotes: newly diagnosed GD, antithyroid drugs for less than 3 months. Researchers made the TCR library from RNA that was extracted from PBMCs. This clonotype was found many times. Antigen specificity is unknown. Researchers made TCR beta libraries by using iRepertoire HTBI primers and running Arm-PCR on CDR3 regions. In TCRdb, the multiplex PCR reads were re-called with MiXCR into one record per CDR3 protein. The sample lists 500,000 or so distinct CDR3 sequences, around 15% seen once, with 10% to 15% in the top ten. V was pared by 5 bases and J by 6 bases, with 8 bases of the junction left unmatched. Per germline, CDR1 SEHNR and CDR2 FQNEAQ (reference sequence). The CDR3 length is 14 residues. The sample was also reused in another study, on T cells in Graves' hyperthyroidism and ophthalmopathy. That work states: A lack of ophthalmopathy progression within 18 months defined stable Graves' hyperthyroidism. Each patient was aged 18 to 65 and had newly diagnosed hyperthyroidism of under 2 months' duration.

The chain links TRBV7-9 to TRBJ2-7; TRBD1 matches 9 bases. Sequencing used peripheral blood mononuclear cells (PBMCs), obtained at new diagnosis, from a patient treated with antithyroid drugs. The sequence derives from a man aged 40-49 years with Graves disease. The CDR3 DNA sequence: TGTGCCAGCAGCCCCCGGGACAGGGTTGGCGAGCAGTACTTC. Amino acids: CASSPRDRVGEQYF.